A single TCR beta chain is shown here with its context. Its antigen is not identified. This sample is drawn from a study of CD8+ T cells in alopecia areata. General study points: Tofacitinib significantly reduced both scalp clonality and expanded CD8+ clones among the top 100. Researchers reported that TCR sharing among patients proved less clear than in mice, possibly HLA-linked.

Documented treatment: oral pan-JAK inhibitor, 5-10 mg twice daily. Collected material from alopecia areata patients comprised lesional scalp punch biopsies and peripheral blood. The CDR3 totals 15 residues. V gave up 5 bases and J gave up 3 bases, with 17 bases separating them. The germline gives CDR1 LNHDA, CDR2 SQIVND (reference sequence). Extracted RNA was reverse transcribed, and the resulting cDNA served as sequencing template. Clones were read by immunoSEQ multiplex PCR, and TCRdb kept only the in-frame ones, dropping some. This sample yields around 200,000 clones, of which about 60% are seen a single time; over 9.5% belongs to the top ten.

The TCR originated in a human donor with alopecia areata. The chain is built from TRBV19 and TRBJ2-7, with D perhaps assigned TRBD1 or TRBD2 (7 bases each). The input for sequencing was CD8+ T cells sorted from blood, taken at week 24, from a patient treated with tofacitinib. CDR3: CASSAGAGTVYEQYF. The CDR3 region has the DNA TGTGCCAGTAGTGCGGGGGCCGGGACAGTCTACGAGCAGTACTTC.